The present TCR beta chain was sequenced within a study of blood T cell repertoires in COVID-19. Study background: PBMCs, B-cell-depleted T cells, or T cells provided the cDNA or gDNA that made up the material.

All enrollees were about 18 to 89 years old and from about two dozen US areas. Participants had their cohort set by participant-reported clinical history. Cohort 3 recovery required two negative PCRs, clearance, or symptom resolution. Profiling relied on immunoSEQ multiplex PCR, and the TCRdb table lists in-frame clones only, not all of them. The table has a few hundred thousand clones, 70% to 90% seen once. This CDR3 region has 16 residues. V was cut by 6 bases and J by 0 bases, with 12 bases left in between. Germline loops: CDR1 LNHDA, CDR2 SQIVND (reference sequence). The sample consisted of PBMCs or T cells enriched from blood (not recorded which). The J gene is TRBJ2-6, the V gene TRBV19; no definite D call. This receptor was identified in a woman between 45 and 65 years old who had recovered from COVID-19. In DNA form, the CDR3 reads TGTGCCAGTAGGCCATGGGCCTCCTCTGGGGCCAACGTCCTGACTTTC. The encoded protein is CASRPWASSGANVLTF.